This entry lists 24 T cell receptor beta chains sequenced from one sample in a study of resident and recirculating memory T cells in vitiligo. Profiling relied on immunoSEQ multiplex PCR, and the TCRdb table lists in-frame clones only, not all of them. Among 70,000 to 95,000 clones listed, around 90% were seen once. What was sequenced was blood. These receptors were taken from a male donor with vitiligo.

The CDR3 DNA sequence: TGTGCCAGCAGTCCAGGGGGCGGGTACGAGCAGTACTTC. Protein product: CASSPGGGYEQYF. This rearrangement joins TRBV27 to TRBJ2-7, with 8 nucleotides matching TRBD1. CDR1 is MNHEY and CDR2 is SMNVEV in the germline V gene (reference sequence). V was clipped by 5 bases and J by 4 bases; unmatched bases: 4. The CDR3 spans 13 residues.

The chain combines TRBV12-5 with TRBJ1-1; D remains unclear. V gave up 0 bases and J gave up 2 bases, with 10 bases separating them. Germline values: CDR1 LGHNT, CDR2 FRNRAP. The CDR3 spans 15 residues. In DNA, the CDR3 is TGTGCTAGTGGTTTGGTAATCGGGTTTAACACTGAAGCTTTCTTT. Translation gives CASGLVIGFNTEAFF. Full variable domain (missing parts from reference TRBV12-5 and TRBJ1-1): DARVTQTPRHKVTEMGQEVTMRCQPILGHNTVFWYRQTMMQGLELLAYFRNRAPLDDSGMPKDRFSAEMPDATLATLKIQPSEPRDSAVYFCASGLVIGFNTEAFFGQGTRLTVV.

The rearrangement links TRBV28 to TRBJ1-2; 10 nucleotides match TRBD1. Germline V gene sequence: CDR1 MDHEN, CDR2 SYDVKM. This CDR3 spans 15 amino acids. Trimming at V came to 1 base and at J to 3 bases, leaving 2 bases not matched to a gene. The CDR3 DNA sequence: TGTGCCAGCAGTTTATTCGGACAGGGGGACTATGGCTACACCTTC. Protein sequence: CASSLFGQGDYGYTF.

This clone was detected only a few times. The chain combines TRBV27 with TRBJ2-7; 14 bases fit TRBD2. Germline values: CDR1 MNHEY, CDR2 SMNVEV (reference sequence). V trimming: 5 bases; J trimming: 2 bases; junction bases outside the gene matches: 20. The CDR3 loop spans 21 amino acids. CDR3 in amino acids: CASSPRQGLWTSGRRAYEQYF. In DNA form, the CDR3 reads TGTGCCAGCAGTCCCCGACAGGGTCTTTGGACTAGCGGGAGGAGGGCCTACGAGCAGTACTTC.

V usage is TRBV28 and J usage is TRBJ2-1; 11 bases are shared with TRBD2. The V segment lost 5 bases and the J segment 4 bases; nucleotides outside the gene matches: 7. Germline V lookup: CDR1 MDHEN, CDR2 SYDVKM. The CDR3 has 16 residues. The CDR3 region is CASSPQTSGAYNEQFF. CDR3 nucleotides: TGTGCCAGCAGTCCCCAGACTAGCGGGGCTTACAATGAGCAGTTCTTC.

The chain is built from TRBV11-1 and TRBJ2-1; D possibly corresponds to TRBD2 (6 bases). Germline V gene lookup returns CDR1 SGHAT and CDR2 FQDESV (reference sequence). The CDR3 runs to 18 residues. V gave up 5 bases and J gave up 3 bases, with 23 bases separating them. This CDR3 is CASSLRRGALENYNEQFF. The CDR3 DNA reads TGTGCCAGCAGCCTTCGGCGGGGCGCCCTGGAAAACTACAATGAGCAGTTCTTC.

The rearrangement uses TRBV30 and TRBJ2-7; 7 bases are a match to TRBD2. The CDR3 extends over 14 amino acids. After removal of 0 bases from V and 9 bases from J, the junction contained 11 bases not matched to a gene. Germline V lookup: CDR1 GTSNPN, CDR2 SVGIG (reference sequence). The CDR3 nucleotides are TGTGCCTGGAGTGTACCTGCGGGAGTCGGCGGGCAGTACTTC. It codes for CAWSVPAGVGGQYF.

This chain connects TRBV30 to TRBJ1-5, with a weak D call TRBD1 (5 bases). V gave up 3 bases and J gave up 5 bases, with 11 bases separating them. Germline CDR1 and CDR2: GTSNPN and SVGIG (reference sequence). The CDR3 has 13 residues. The CDR3: CAWSPIGDQPQHF. The CDR3 DNA reads as TGTGCCTGGAGCCCCATAGGGGATCAGCCCCAGCATTTT.

J is TRBJ2-3 and V is TRBV15; 8 positions match TRBD2. The V gene end was trimmed by 0 bases and the J gene end by 4 bases; junction bases not matched to a gene: 6. The CDR3 loop spans 16 amino acids. Germline V CDR1 and CDR2: LNHNV, YYDKDF (reference sequence). CDR3 coding DNA: TGTGCCACCAGCAGAGACACCGGGACTAGATCAGATACGCAGTATTTT. This codes for CATSRDTGTRSDTQYF.

The V call is TRBV29-1, the J call TRBJ2-7; tentative D call: TRBD2 (6 bases). The CDR3 consists of 13 residues. V lost 4 bases and J lost 4, with 14 bases in between. CDR1 is SQVTM, CDR2 ANQGSEA, per germline. CDR3 nucleotide sequence: TGCAGCGTTGTACCGGCTAGCGCTTACGAGCAGTACTTC. Protein product: CSVVPASAYEQYF.

This chain joins TRBV5-1 and TRBJ2-3, with D perhaps matching TRBD1 (6 bases). Trimming left V 0 bases short and J 11 bases short, with 7 bases between. Germline lookup yields CDR1 SGHRS and CDR2 YFSETQ. The CDR3 is made up of 11 amino acids. Here the CDR3 DNA reads TGCGCCAGCAGCTTGGAACAGGGGCAGTATTTT. This codes for CASSLEQGQYF.

This clone came up once. The chain recombines TRBV9 with TRBJ2-1, with TRBD1 matching over 7 bases. V lost 0 bases and J lost 6; bases outside the gene matches: 3. Germline CDR1 is SGDLS and CDR2 is YYNGEE. This CDR3 has 14 amino acids. The DNA of the CDR3 is TGTGCCAGCAGCGTAGTCCCAGGGGGCAATGAGCAGTTCTTC. Its protein product is CASSVVPGGNEQFF. Combining the CDR3 with reference TRBV9 and TRBJ2-1 gives the whole variable domain DSGVTQTPKHLITATGQRVTLRCSPRSGDLSVYWYQQSLDQGLQFLIQYYNGEERAKGNILERFSAQQFPDLHSELNLSSLELGDSALYFCASSVVPGGNEQFFGPGTRLTVL.

This clone showed up just once. One end of the junction varies from germline; a read error may be responsible. The V call is TRBV9, the J call TRBJ2-5; TRBD1 matches 7 bases. The CDR3 extends over 18 amino acids. Germline V gene data show CDR1 as SGDLS and CDR2 as YYNGEE. The CDR3 DNA reads TGTGCCAGCAGGAGGGGACGGGGAATGGGACAGACAGGGTGTTTTTGGAACTTC. Protein sequence: CASRRGRGMGQTGCFWNF. The full variable domain, with the rest looked up from reference TRBV9 and TRBJ2-5, is DSGVTQTPKHLITATGQRVTLRCSPRSGDLSVYWYQQSLDQGLQFLIQYYNGEERAKGNILERFSAQQFPDLHSELNLSSLELGDSALYFCASRRGRGMGQTGCFWNFGPGTRLLVL.

The chain employs TRBV6-4 and TRBJ2-1; the D gene is possibly TRBD2 (7 bases). The germline V gene has CDR1 MRHNA and CDR2 SNTAGT. The CDR3 totals 15 residues. V lost 4 bases and J lost 3, with 13 bases in between. CDR3 DNA sequence: TGTGCCAGCAGTGCCTTGGGAGGGGGCTACAATGAGCAGTTCTTC. This codes for CASSALGGGYNEQFF.

The V and J genes are TRBV28 and TRBJ1-1, with 8 positions matching TRBD1. From germline, CDR1 is MDHEN and CDR2 SYDVKM. There are 13 residues in the CDR3. The V and J ends lost 8 bases and 4 bases, in that order; junction bases with no gene match: 6. The CDR3 DNA sequence: TGTGCCAGCGGGAGCGACAGGGGCACTGAAGCTTTCTTT. Translating it yields CASGSDRGTEAFF.

This chain links TRBV7-3 with TRBJ2-3; 8 bases are a match to TRBD2. The germline gives CDR1 SGHTA, CDR2 FQGTGA. V lost 2 bases to trimming and J lost 2 bases; unmatched junction nucleotides: 3. There are 15 residues in the CDR3. The DNA of the CDR3 is TGTGCCAGCAGCTTAGGGACTAGAATCACAGATACGCAGTATTTT. Its protein product is CASSLGTRITDTQYF.

This clone was picked up one time. The genes are TRBV6-1 and TRBJ2-7; TRBD1 matches at 9 bases. The CDR3 totals 15 residues. J gave up 6 bases and V 2 bases, and 8 bases lay outside the gene matches. The germline CDR1 and CDR2 sequences are MNHNS and SASEGT. The CDR3 region has the DNA TGTGCCAGCAGTGAATCCCCGGGACAGGGTCGCGAGCAGTACTTC. Encoded protein: CASSESPGQGREQYF.

The genes are TRBV11-2 and TRBJ1-1; 10 bases map to TRBD1. The CDR3 length is 13 residues. Germline-derived CDR1 and CDR2 are SGHAT and FQNNGV. V was pared by 4 bases and J by 6 bases, with 2 bases of the junction left unmatched. CDR3 sequence (DNA): TGTGCCAGCAGCTACGGGACAGGGGCTGAAGCTTTCTTT. Its protein product is CASSYGTGAEAFF.

The chain has TRBV5-1 and TRBJ2-1; D perhaps matches TRBD2 (5 bases). This CDR3 spans 15 amino acids. With 4 bases removed from V and 3 bases from J, the gap between germline ends came to 14 bases. CDR1 is SGHRS and CDR2 is YFSETQ in the germline V gene. CDR3 sequence (DNA): TGCGCCAGCAGCCCGGGTGTAAGCGGCTACAATGAGCAGTTCTTC. Translated: CASSPGVSGYNEQFF.

The genes are TRBV5-1 and TRBJ2-3; 9 bases line up with TRBD2. J gave up 11 bases and V 4 bases, and 17 bases lay outside the gene matches. This CDR3 comprises 16 residues. Germline V gives CDR1 SGHRS, CDR2 YFSETQ. The CDR3 nucleotides read TGCGCCAGCAGCGCCTTATCTAGCGGGACAACAAGGGGGCAGTATTTT. Protein sequence: CASSALSSGTTRGQYF.

This chain connects TRBV2 to TRBJ1-1; perhaps TRBD1 as D (6 bases). Germline V gives CDR1 SNHLY, CDR2 FYNNEI. This CDR3 is 13 amino acids long. V lost 5 bases, J lost 3 bases, and 10 bases lay in between. CDR3 in amino acids: CASSRQVDTEAFF. The CDR3 nucleotides read TGTGCCAGCAGTAGACAGGTCGACACTGAAGCTTTCTTT.

This sequence joins TRBV9 and TRBJ2-3, with no clear D. V lost 0 bases, J lost 0 bases, and 8 bases lay in between. The CDR3 has 15 residues. Germline-derived CDR1 and CDR2 are SGDLS and YYNGEE. CDR3 residues: CASSVVAESTDTQYF. CDR3 nucleotide sequence: TGTGCCAGCAGCGTAGTTGCCGAGAGCACAGATACGCAGTATTTT.

The sample holds a few counts of this clone. This CDR3 is CASSITGVWEETQYF. CDR3 coding DNA: TGTGCCAGCAGCATCACAGGGGTATGGGAAGAGACCCAGTACTTC. The chain employs TRBV11-2 and TRBJ2-5; 7 nucleotides match TRBD1. Germline values: CDR1 SGHAT, CDR2 FQNNGV. The V segment lost 5 bases and the J segment 3 bases; nucleotides outside the gene matches: 9. The CDR3 length is 15 residues.

This clone was recorded once. This chain connects TRBV5-1 to TRBJ1-5, with 9 bases aligning to TRBD1. Germline CDR1 and CDR2: SGHRS and YFSETQ. V lost 4 bases to trimming and J lost 4 bases; unmatched junction nucleotides: 3. This CDR3 is built from 14 residues. The CDR3 DNA follows: TGCGCCAGCAGCACGGGACAGGGAAATCAGCCCCAGCATTTT. Its protein product is CASSTGQGNQPQHF.